This T cell receptor (beta chain) comes out of a study of T cell responses to AZD1222 COVID-19 vaccine. General observations from the study: Sampled repertoires all dated from after the peak T cell response. Seropositive status at baseline applied to only 6 or 7 AZD1222 recipients.

In germline, CDR1 is SGHNT, CDR2 YYREEE (reference sequence). The CDR3 covers 15 residues. Germline trimming cut 0 bases from V and 6 bases from J; bases unmatched to any gene: 4. The protocol was immunoSEQ multiplex PCR, while the TCRdb copy is restricted to in-frame clones and leaves out a portion. The table has 130,000 or so clones, about 89% seen once; the top ten hold 5% to 7.5%. Remarks on this clone: Its specificity is unknown.

The receptor was isolated from an adult in good health. The specimen was peripheral blood, collected on day 0 of AZD1222 vaccination. The chain uses TRBV5-4 and TRBJ2-5, with 11 bases identical to TRBD2. The CDR3 loop is CASSLEASGGQTQYF. The CDR3 nucleotides are TGTGCCAGCAGCTTGGAGGCTAGCGGGGGGCAGACCCAGTACTTC.